Listed below are T cell receptor beta chains from one sample, sequenced in a study of T-cell memory formation after mild COVID-19. One entry per CDR3 protein results from TCRdb running MiXCR on the 5' RACE reads. This table has over 350,000 distinct CDR3 sequences, roughly 15% appearing once. Material for sequencing was PBMCs or a T cell subset sorted from them (not recorded which). The receptor source for this set is a young man who had mild COVID-19 (a few samples of this study predate the infection). Cell type and time point are not known. The CDR3 runs from the conserved cysteine through the conserved F or W. The D gene is left open where the match is weak. Not all rows give a size; the values are once, few, many and, for expanded clones, a class.

clone_size j_call d_call v_call cdr3_nt cdr3_aa
. TRBJ2-4 . TRBV4-3 TGCGCCAGCAGCCCCATAGGGGGGGGTTCTGTAGACATTCAGTACTTC CASSPIGGGSVDIQYF
few TRBJ2-7 . TRBV7-6 TGTGCCAGCAGCTTGATAGGGACGGGCGAGCAGTACTTC CASSLIGTGEQYF
. TRBJ2-5 . TRBV5-1 TGCGCCAGCAGCTTGGAAACAGGGACGGAGACCCAGTACTTC CASSLETGTETQYF
few TRBJ1-6 . TRBV4-1 TGCGCCAGCAGCCCAGGGTGGATTGTTAGGGGACGATCACCCCTCCACTTT CASSPGWIVRGRSPLHF
many TRBJ2-7 TRBD2 TRBV4-3 TGCGCCAGCAGCCAAGGGACTAGCGTAGCCTACGAGCAGTACTTC CASSQGTSVAYEQYF
. TRBJ2-3 . TRBV24-1 TGTGCCACCAGTCTAGCAGGCACAGATACGCAGTATTTT CATSLAGTDTQYF
. TRBJ1-2 TRBD1 TRBV6-2/TRBV6-3 TGTGCCAGCAGCCTTCGGACAGGGAGGAAACGGGATGGCTACACCTTC CASSLRTGRKRDGYTF
. TRBJ2-2 TRBD2 TRBV9 TGTGCCAGCAGCCCCCGACTAGCAGAGACCGGGGAGCTGTTTTTT CASSPRLAETGELFF
few TRBJ2-1 TRBD2 TRBV6-5 TGTGCCAGCAGTTCTCGATGGACTAGCGGGGGAGAGGAGCAGTTCTTC CASSSRWTSGGEEQFF
. TRBJ1-4 . TRBV18 TGTGCCAGCTCACCCCCCGGTGCAACTAATGAAAAACTGTTTTTT CASSPPGATNEKLFF
many TRBJ1-5 . TRBV7-9 TGTGCCAGCAGCCCCCGGCGGGGGCAGCCCCAGCATTTT CASSPRRGQPQHF
few TRBJ2-5 . TRBV3-1 TGTGCCAGCAGCCTTAGCGGCTCTGAGACCCAGTACTTC CASSLSGSETQYF
few TRBJ2-3 . TRBV5-8 TGTGCCAGCAGCTTTCCCCCGGGACAGCGGGCGCAGTATTTT CASSFPPGQRAQYF
. TRBJ2-2 . TRBV7-2 TGTGCCAGCAGCTTAATGCCGGGATCCACCGGGGAGCTGTTTTTT CASSLMPGSTGELFF
few TRBJ1-5 TRBD1 TRBV18 TGTGCCAGCTCAGTAGAGGGGGCTAGCAATCAGCCCCAGCATTTT CASSVEGASNQPQHF
few TRBJ2-1 TRBD2 TRBV6-2/TRBV6-3 TGTGCCAGCAGCACGGGGGGGCGGGCCTATGAGCAGTTCTTC CASSTGGRAYEQFF
. TRBJ1-6 . TRBV7-2 TGTGCCAGCAGCCTAGAAAGGAGGTCCTATAATTCACCCCTCCACTTT CASSLERRSYNSPLHF
few TRBJ2-1 . TRBV29-1 TGCAGCGTTGAAGGAGGTAGGAATGAGCAGTTCTTC CSVEGGRNEQFF
. TRBJ1-1 . TRBV5-1 TGCGCCAGCAGCTTGAGGCTTGGGGGCCAGGGGAACACTGAAGCTTTCTTT CASSLRLGGQGNTEAFF
few TRBJ2-3 . TRBV7-9 TGTGCCAGCAGCTTAGAAGGGGGGTACACAGATACGCAGTATTTT CASSLEGGYTDTQYF
. TRBJ1-2 . TRBV6-1 TGTGCCAGCAGTGAAGGGGTTTGGAACGCAAACTATGGCTACACCTTC CASSEGVWNANYGYTF
many TRBJ1-6 . TRBV5-1 TGCGCCAGCAGCCACGGGACGGCTAATTCACCCCTCCACTTT CASSHGTANSPLHF
few TRBJ1-1 . TRBV7-7 TGTGCCAGCAGCTTAGAGGTGGGCGCTGAAGCTTTCTTT CASSLEVGAEAFF
few TRBJ2-1 . TRBV7-2 TGTGCCAGCAGCTTAGCGAACCTTCGACTAGTCCGGAACAATGAGCAGTTCTTC CASSLANLRLVRNNEQFF
many TRBJ2-3 . TRBV5-1 TGCGCCAGCAGCTTGTCGGGCAGGAGCACAGATACGCAGTATTTT CASSLSGRSTDTQYF
. TRBJ1-5 . TRBV12-3/TRBV12-4 TGTGCCAGCAGACCCCAGGGGTCTAGCAATCAGCCCCAGCATTTT CASRPQGSSNQPQHF